These 12 T cell receptor beta chains were sequenced from one sample in a study of regulatory T cells in long-lasting Graves disease. Described time point: newly diagnosed GD, antithyroid drugs for less than 3 months. Extracted RNA from PBMCs served as the source of the TCR library. Both iRepertoire HTBI primers and Arm-PCR of CDR3 regions were used to build the TCR beta libraries. TCRdb reprocessed the multiplex PCR reads via MiXCR and lists one record per CDR3 protein. The sample has 420,000 or so distinct CDR3 sequences; about 16% are singletons. The same sample was also used in a study of T cells in Graves' hyperthyroidism and ophthalmopathy.

Source: peripheral blood mononuclear cells (PBMCs), taken at new diagnosis, from a patient treated with antithyroid drugs. All receptors derive from a woman younger than 35 with Graves disease.

This clonotype has at least ten counts. This chain links TRBV30 with TRBJ2-1, with D perhaps TRBD2 (5 bases). This CDR3 spans 12 amino acids. From germline, CDR1 is GTSNPN and CDR2 SVGIG (reference sequence). V lost 3 bases and J 9 bases, leaving 12 bases between the germline ends. Here the CDR3 DNA reads TGTGCCTGGAGCGGTCTGGACTTTGAGCAGTTCTTC. Translated: CAWSGLDFEQFF.

The genes are TRBV7-2 and TRBJ2-6, with D perhaps matching TRBD1 (6 bases). V was clipped by 2 bases and J by 1 base, with 15 bases between them. This CDR3 has 18 residues. CDR1 and CDR2 from the germline V gene are SGHTA and FQGNSA. CDR3 bases: TGTGCCAGCAGCTTAAGAGGGGGTTTGGGTTCTGGGGCCAACGTCCTGACTTTC. This translates into CASSLRGGLGSGANVLTF. The full variable domain, completed using reference TRBV7-2 and TRBJ2-6, is GAGVSQSPSNKVTEKGKDVELRCDPISGHTALYWYRQSLGQGLEFLIYFQGNSAPDKSGLPSDRFSAERTGGSVSTLTIQRTQQEDSAVYLCASSLRGGLGSGANVLTFGAGSRLTVL.

This clonotype has a handful of counts. This rearrangement joins TRBV5-1 to TRBJ2-4; 9 bases line up with TRBD2. CDR3 length: 17 amino acids. Germline CDR1 reads SGHRS; CDR2 reads YFSETQ. V gave up 0 bases and J gave up 7 bases; unmatched junction bases: 11. The DNA for the CDR3 is TGCGCCAGCAGCTTGGAAGGGCGGGAGGGCCGAGGGAACATTCAGTACTTC. It is translated as CASSLEGREGRGNIQYF.

A note on this clonotype: This may come from a read error, since a much larger clone is one base off. The V call is TRBV30, the J call TRBJ2-1, with D possibly being TRBD1 (5 bases). CDR3 length: 11 residues. V lost 5 bases to trimming and J lost 10 bases, with 12 bases between them. Germline V CDR1 and CDR2: GTSNPN, SVGIG (reference sequence). The CDR3 loop is CAWDRSYEQFF. The CDR3 DNA sequence: TGTGCCTGGGACAGATCCTACGAGCAGTTCTTC.

V gene TRBV27 combines with J gene TRBJ2-5, with 10 bases that match TRBD2. Germline-derived CDR1 and CDR2 are MNHEY and SMNVEV (reference sequence). The CDR3 is 16 amino acids. Germline trimming cut 5 bases from V and 1 base from J; bases unmatched to any gene: 7. This CDR3 is CASSRPRTSGQETQYF. The CDR3 DNA reads as TGTGCCAGCAGTCGTCCGAGGACTAGCGGCCAAGAGACCCAGTACTTC.

The chain joins TRBV10-1 to TRBJ2-1; 7 nucleotides match TRBD1. In germline, CDR1 is WNHNN, CDR2 SYGVQD (reference sequence). The CDR3 is made up of 12 amino acids. V gave up 11 bases and J gave up 5 bases; unmatched junction bases: 6. DNA of the CDR3: TGCGCCGGAAACAGGGGTCACAATGAGCAGTTCTTC. Translating it yields CAGNRGHNEQFF.

The V and J genes are TRBV6-2 or TRBV6-3 and TRBJ2-6; 7 bases line up with TRBD1. Per the germline V gene, CDR1 is MNHEY and CDR2 is SVGEGT. The trim removed 2 bases at V and 0 bases at J, leaving 10 bases unmatched. The CDR3 is 19 amino acids. In DNA form, the CDR3 reads TGTGCCAGCAGTTACCCCCGGACAGGAGCCAACTCTGGGGCCAACGTCCTGACTTTC. It is translated as CASSYPRTGANSGANVLTF.

A word on this clonotype: A much larger clonotype is one base distant, so this may be a read error. V and J are TRBV30 and TRBJ1-2, with D uncertain. The germline CDR1 and CDR2 sequences are GTSNPN and SVGIG (reference sequence). The CDR3 is made up of 12 amino acids. CDR3 DNA: TGTGCCTGGAGTGGCAGGACCTATTGCTACACCTTC. This codes for CAWSGRTYCYTF.

This clonotype was seen repeatedly, ten times or more. The V gene is TRBV27, the J gene TRBJ1-1; 9 nucleotides agree with TRBD1. This CDR3 has 14 amino acids. Germline assignment: CDR1 MNHEY and CDR2 SMNVEV (reference sequence). V shed 6 bases and J 4 bases; nucleotides not matched to a gene: 6. CDR3 residues: CASSRQGVGTEAFF. DNA for the CDR3: TGTGCCAGCAGCAGACAGGGGGTCGGCACTGAAGCTTTCTTT.

The V call is TRBV6-1, the J call TRBJ2-2; D is undetermined. V lost 6 bases and J 3 bases, leaving 8 bases between the germline ends. Per the germline V gene, CDR1 is MNHNS and CDR2 is SASEGT. The CDR3 covers 13 residues. The CDR3 DNA is TGTGCCAGCAGAGAATCCCACACCGGGGAGCTGTTTTTT. This encodes CASRESHTGELFF.

This clonotype was detected once. The chain recombines TRBV6-1 with TRBJ1-2; no clear D gene. Germline V gives CDR1 MNHNS, CDR2 SASEGT. CDR3 length: 13 amino acids. Trimming cost V 8 bases and J 5 bases, with 15 bases left between them. DNA for the CDR3: TGTGCCAGCCGGGTCCAGATACCTTATGGCTACACCTTC. It translates to CASRVQIPYGYTF.

This clonotype appeared a few times. The genes are TRBV6-2 or TRBV6-3 and TRBJ2-1; D gene ambiguous. The CDR3 contains 15 residues. Germline V gene data show CDR1 as MNHEY and CDR2 as SVGEGT. The V gene lost 4 bases and the J gene lost 5 bases, with 15 bases spanning the gap. CDR3 amino acids: CASSSRRMANNEQFF. The CDR3 nucleotides read TGTGCCAGCAGTTCAAGACGGATGGCCAACAATGAGCAGTTCTTC.